One sample yielded the 14 T cell receptor beta chains listed below, sequenced in a study of blood T cell repertoires in COVID-19. Libraries were prepared by immunoSEQ multiplex PCR; TCRdb keeps only in-frame clonotypes and omits some of them. The table records 28,000 or so clones, almost 90% of them present only once. Material: peripheral blood. Receptors originate from a human donor in a cohort sampled during active COVID-19.

V is TRBV27 and J is TRBJ1-2, with D perhaps TRBD1 (5 bases). The germline V and J ends were trimmed by 5 bases and 5 bases, with 15 bases remaining between them. The CDR3 is made up of 14 amino acids. Germline loops: CDR1 MNHEY, CDR2 SMNVEV (reference sequence). CDR3 loop: CASSPRQSQYGYTF. CDR3 DNA sequence: TGTGCCAGCAGTCCCCGACAGTCCCAGTATGGCTACACCTTC.

The chain joins TRBV5-1 to TRBJ2-6, with D possibly matching TRBD1 (5 bases). Trimming removed 0 bases at V and 7 bases at J, with 14 bases between. CDR1 SGHRS and CDR2 YFSETQ come from the germline V gene. The CDR3 contains 16 residues. The CDR3 DNA sequence: TGCGCCAGCAGCTTGGATGGCAGGGTTGGTGCCAACGTCCTGACTTTC. This gives the protein CASSLDGRVGANVLTF.

This rearrangement joins TRBV7-2 to TRBJ1-5; TRBD1 is a possible D gene (5 bases). Trimming shortened V by 4 bases and J by 4 bases, and 11 bases separated the two germline ends. This CDR3 is 14 amino acids long. Germline V gene sequence: CDR1 SGHTA, CDR2 FQGNSA. The CDR3 loop is CASSSQGRNQPQHF. DNA of the CDR3: TGTGCCAGCAGCTCGCAGGGCAGAAATCAGCCCCAGCATTTT.

The rearrangement uses TRBV7-6 and TRBJ1-1; the match to TRBD1 covers 7 bases. Germline V lookup: CDR1 SGHVS, CDR2 FNYEAQ. The CDR3 extends over 15 amino acids. J was trimmed by 4 bases and V by 3 bases; bases with no gene match: 8. CDR3 sequence (DNA): TGTGCCAGCAGCTTTAGGACAGGCATCGGCACTGAAGCTTTCTTT. This codes for CASSFRTGIGTEAFF.

CDR3 protein: CASSYSSGQGRETQYF. DNA of the CDR3: TGTGCCAGCAGTTACTCTTCGGGACAGGGTCGGGAGACCCAGTACTTC. The rearrangement uses TRBV6-5 and TRBJ2-5; TRBD1 agrees at 9 bases. Per germline, CDR1 MNHEY and CDR2 SVGAGI. The trim removed 0 bases at V and 5 bases at J, leaving 7 bases unmatched. This CDR3 contains 16 residues.

V gene TRBV3-1 (or the pseudogene TRBV3-2) combines with J gene TRBJ2-7; 12 bases fit TRBD1. The CDR3 length is 15 residues. Germline values: CDR1 LGHDT, CDR2 YNNKEL (reference sequence). After removal of 4 bases from V and 2 bases from J, the junction contained 3 bases not matched to a gene. The CDR3 loop reads CASSPRDRGPYEQYF. CDR3 nucleotide sequence: TGTGCCAGCAGCCCCCGGGACAGGGGGCCCTACGAGCAGTACTTC.

This clone was counted once. This chain joins TRBV19 and TRBJ1-1, with 8 bases aligning to TRBD1. CDR1 and CDR2 (germline): LNHDA, SQIVND (reference sequence). The length of the CDR3 is 17 residues. J was trimmed by 3 bases and V by 5 bases; bases with no gene match: 14. The CDR3 DNA sequence: TGTGCCAGTAGTGGAGCCAGGGGGCGCGATTGGGACACTGAAGCTTTCTTT. Translation gives CASSGARGRDWDTEAFF.

The rearrangement links TRBV4-1 to TRBJ1-1; a weak D match, TRBD1 (6 bases). Germline V gene data show CDR1 as MGHRA and CDR2 as YSYEKL. V gave up 1 base and J gave up 6 bases, with 21 bases separating them. The CDR3 has 17 residues. The CDR3 nucleotides are TGCGCCAGCAGCCAAGGACGACGATCGGGGGGGGCGGCTGAAGCTTTCTTT. Translated, it gives CASSQGRRSGGAAEAFF.

This chain connects TRBV20-1 to TRBJ1-5; possible D gene TRBD1, 5 bases. Trimming removed 3 bases at V and 2 bases at J, with 14 bases between. This CDR3 region has 15 residues. CDR1 and CDR2 from the germline V gene are DFQATT and SNEGSKA (reference sequence). CDR3 nucleotides: TGCAGTGCTAGTAGGGCGGGGCGCGGCAATCAGCCCCAGCATTTT. Protein sequence: CSASRAGRGNQPQHF.

V gene TRBV10-3 combines with J gene TRBJ2-2, with 9 bases matching TRBD2. The CDR3 is 19 amino acids. V was pared by 6 bases and J by 0 bases, with 14 bases of the junction left unmatched. Germline V gene lookup returns CDR1 ENHRY and CDR2 SYGVKD. In nucleotides, the CDR3 is TGTGCCATCAGGGCTCTGGATAGCGGGGGCGCTTCGAACACCGGGGAGCTGTTTTTT. It yields the protein CAIRALDSGGASNTGELFF.

The genes are TRBV3-1 (or the pseudogene TRBV3-2) and TRBJ1-5; no firm D call. The length of the CDR3 is 15 residues. The germline gives CDR1 LGHDT, CDR2 YNNKEL (reference sequence). The V end was cut by 0 bases, the J end by 0 bases, with 6 bases between. The CDR3 nucleotides are TGTGCCAGCAGCCAAGACACAGTTAGCAATCAGCCCCAGCATTTT. This gives the protein CASSQDTVSNQPQHF.

The gene calls are TRBV9 and TRBJ2-5; tentatively, D is TRBD2 (5 bases). V was clipped by 0 bases and J by 5 bases, with 14 bases between them. Germline-derived CDR1 and CDR2 are SGDLS and YYNGEE. This CDR3 has 15 amino acids. CDR3 DNA: TGTGCCAGCAGCGTAGCCCCGGGGAGAGCGGAGACCCAGTACTTC. It translates to CASSVAPGRAETQYF.

CDR3 protein: CAWRSPDKTNEQFF. The DNA of the CDR3 is TGTGCCTGGAGGAGTCCGGACAAGACCAATGAGCAGTTCTTC. The V and J genes are TRBV30 and TRBJ2-1, with D tentatively TRBD1 (5 bases). V dropped 3 bases and J dropped 6 bases, with 15 bases sitting between them. CDR3 length: 14 amino acids. The germline CDR1 and CDR2 sequences are GTSNPN and SVGIG (reference sequence). The variable domain in full, completed from reference TRBV30 and TRBJ2-1, reads SQTIHQWPATLVQPVGSPLSLECTVEGTSNPNLYWYRQAAGRGLQLLFYSVGIGQISSEVPQNLSASRPQDRQFILSSKKLLLSDSGFYLCAWRSPDKTNEQFFGPGTRLTVL.

The chain is built from TRBV5-1 and TRBJ2-5, with D perhaps TRBD1 (6 bases). The CDR3 contains 14 residues. Trimming shortened V by 6 bases and J by 4 bases, and 16 bases separated the two germline ends. CDR1 and CDR2 from the germline V gene are SGHRS and YFSETQ. The CDR3 region is CASKTQGGSETQYF. DNA for the CDR3: TGCGCCAGCAAAACCCAAGGGGGATCAGAGACCCAGTACTTC.